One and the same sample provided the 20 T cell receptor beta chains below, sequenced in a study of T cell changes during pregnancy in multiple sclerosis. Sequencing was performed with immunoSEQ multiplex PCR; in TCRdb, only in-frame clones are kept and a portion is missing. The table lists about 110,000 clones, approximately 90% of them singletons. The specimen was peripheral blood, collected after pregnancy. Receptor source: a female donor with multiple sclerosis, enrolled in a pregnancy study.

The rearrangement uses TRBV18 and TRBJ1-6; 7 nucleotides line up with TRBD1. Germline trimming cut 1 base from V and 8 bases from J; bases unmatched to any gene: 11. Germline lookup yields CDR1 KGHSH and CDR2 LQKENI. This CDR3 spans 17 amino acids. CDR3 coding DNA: TGTGCCAGCTCACCACGGGACAGTACAACGCTAGATTCACCCCTCCACTTT. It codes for CASSPRDSTTLDSPLHF.

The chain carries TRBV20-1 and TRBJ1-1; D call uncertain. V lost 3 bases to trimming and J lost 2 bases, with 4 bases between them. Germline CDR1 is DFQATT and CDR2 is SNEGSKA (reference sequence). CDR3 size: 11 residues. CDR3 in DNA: TGCAGTGCTAGCCTAAACACTGAAGCTTTCTTT. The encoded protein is CSASLNTEAFF.

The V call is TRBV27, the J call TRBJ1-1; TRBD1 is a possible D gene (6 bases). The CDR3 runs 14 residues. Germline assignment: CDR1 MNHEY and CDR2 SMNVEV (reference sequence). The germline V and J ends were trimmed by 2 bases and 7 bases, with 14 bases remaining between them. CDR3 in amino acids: CASSLTGGRVEAFF. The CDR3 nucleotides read TGTGCCAGCAGTTTAACCGGGGGGCGGGTTGAAGCTTTCTTT.

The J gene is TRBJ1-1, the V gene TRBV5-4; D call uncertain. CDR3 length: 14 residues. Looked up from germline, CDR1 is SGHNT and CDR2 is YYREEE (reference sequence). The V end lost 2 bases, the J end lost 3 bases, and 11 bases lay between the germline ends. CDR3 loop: CASSFGRRDTEAFF. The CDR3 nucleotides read TGTGCCAGCAGCTTCGGACGGAGGGACACTGAAGCTTTCTTT.

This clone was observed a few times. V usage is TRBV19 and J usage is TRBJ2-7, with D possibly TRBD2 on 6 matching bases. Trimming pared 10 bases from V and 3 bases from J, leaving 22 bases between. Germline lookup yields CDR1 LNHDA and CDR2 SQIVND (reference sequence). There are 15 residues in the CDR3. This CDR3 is CATSPGGARGYEQYF. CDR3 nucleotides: TGTGCCACATCCCCCGGAGGGGCTAGGGGCTACGAGCAGTACTTC. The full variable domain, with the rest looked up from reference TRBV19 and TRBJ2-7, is DGGITQSPKYLFRKEGQNVTLSCEQNLNHDAMYWYRQDPGQGLRLIYYSQIVNDFQKGDIAEGYSVSREKKESFPLTVTSAQKNPTAFYLCATSPGGARGYEQYFGPGTRLTVT.

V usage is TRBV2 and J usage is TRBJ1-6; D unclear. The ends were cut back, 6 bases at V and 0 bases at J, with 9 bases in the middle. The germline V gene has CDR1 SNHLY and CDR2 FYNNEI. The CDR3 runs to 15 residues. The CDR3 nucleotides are TGTGCCAGCAGGCCCACAAACTCCTATAATTCACCCCTCCACTTT. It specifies CASRPTNSYNSPLHF. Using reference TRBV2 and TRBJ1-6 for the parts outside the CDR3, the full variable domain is EPEVTQTPSHQVTQMGQEVILRCVPISNHLYFYWYRQILGQKVEFLVSFYNNEISEKSEIFDDQFSVERPDGSNFTLKIRSTKLEDSAMYFCASRPTNSYNSPLHFGNGTRLTVT.

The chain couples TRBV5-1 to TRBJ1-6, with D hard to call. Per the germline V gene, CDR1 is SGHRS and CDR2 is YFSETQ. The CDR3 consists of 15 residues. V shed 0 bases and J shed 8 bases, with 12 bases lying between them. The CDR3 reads CASSLDALLDSPLHF. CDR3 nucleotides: TGCGCCAGCAGCTTGGACGCGCTACTTGATTCACCCCTCCACTTT. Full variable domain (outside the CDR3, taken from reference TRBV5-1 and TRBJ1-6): KAGVTQTPRYLIKTRGQQVTLSCSPISGHRSVSWYQQTPGQGLQFLFEYFSETQRNKGNFPGRFSGRQFSNSRSEMNVSTLELGDSALYLCASSLDALLDSPLHFGNGTRLTVT.

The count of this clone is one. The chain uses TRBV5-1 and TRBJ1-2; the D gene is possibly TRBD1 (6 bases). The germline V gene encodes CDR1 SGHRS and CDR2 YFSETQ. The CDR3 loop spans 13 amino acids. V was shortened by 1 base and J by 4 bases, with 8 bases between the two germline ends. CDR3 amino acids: CASSLSRGYGYTF. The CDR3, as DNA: TGCGCCAGCAGCTTGTCCAGGGGCTATGGCTACACCTTC.

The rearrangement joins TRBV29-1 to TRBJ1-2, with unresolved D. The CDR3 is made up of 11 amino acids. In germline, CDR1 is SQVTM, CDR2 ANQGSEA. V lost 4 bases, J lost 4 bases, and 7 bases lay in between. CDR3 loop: CSVGNGYGYTF. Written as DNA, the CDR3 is TGCAGCGTTGGTAACGGCTATGGCTACACCTTC.

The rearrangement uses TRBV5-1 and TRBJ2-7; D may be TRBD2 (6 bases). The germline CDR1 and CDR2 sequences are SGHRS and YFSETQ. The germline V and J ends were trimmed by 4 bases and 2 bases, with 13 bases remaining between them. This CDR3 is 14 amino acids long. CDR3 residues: CASSGRDFAYEQYF. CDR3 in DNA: TGCGCCAGCAGCGGACGGGACTTCGCCTACGAGCAGTACTTC.

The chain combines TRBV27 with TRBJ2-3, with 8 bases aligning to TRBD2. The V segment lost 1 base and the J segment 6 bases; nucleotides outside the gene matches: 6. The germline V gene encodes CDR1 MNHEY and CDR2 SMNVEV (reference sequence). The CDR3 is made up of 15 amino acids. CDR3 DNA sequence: TGTGCCAGCAGTTTATGGGGACTAGTAAGGGATACGCAGTATTTT. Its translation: CASSLWGLVRDTQYF.

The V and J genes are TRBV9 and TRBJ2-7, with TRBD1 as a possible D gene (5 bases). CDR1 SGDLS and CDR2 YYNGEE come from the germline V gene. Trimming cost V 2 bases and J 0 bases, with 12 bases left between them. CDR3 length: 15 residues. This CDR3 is CASSVDSGSSYEQYF. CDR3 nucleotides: TGTGCCAGCAGCGTTGACAGTGGTAGCTCCTACGAGCAGTACTTC.

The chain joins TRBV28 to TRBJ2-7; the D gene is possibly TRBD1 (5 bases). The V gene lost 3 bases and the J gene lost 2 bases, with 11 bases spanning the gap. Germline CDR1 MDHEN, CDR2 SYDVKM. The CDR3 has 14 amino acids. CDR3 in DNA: TGTGCCAGCAGTTTTTTCCAGGGAACCTACGAGCAGTACTTC. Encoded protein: CASSFFQGTYEQYF.

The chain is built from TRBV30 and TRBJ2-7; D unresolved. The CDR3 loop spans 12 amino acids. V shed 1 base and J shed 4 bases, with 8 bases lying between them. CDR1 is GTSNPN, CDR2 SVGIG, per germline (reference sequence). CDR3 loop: CAWSATSYEQYF. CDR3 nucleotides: TGTGCCTGGAGTGCCACTTCTTACGAGCAGTACTTC.

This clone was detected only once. Here the CDR3 DNA reads TGTGCCAGCAGCTCCCCCCGGACATTCGAAGCTTTCTTT. Its translation: CASSSPRTFEAFF. The genes are TRBV11-2 and TRBJ1-1, with D possibly TRBD1 on 5 matching bases. This CDR3 is 13 amino acids long. Germline CDR1 SGHAT, CDR2 FQNNGV. Between the trimmed V and J ends, which lost 4 bases and 8 bases, there was a span of 14 bases.

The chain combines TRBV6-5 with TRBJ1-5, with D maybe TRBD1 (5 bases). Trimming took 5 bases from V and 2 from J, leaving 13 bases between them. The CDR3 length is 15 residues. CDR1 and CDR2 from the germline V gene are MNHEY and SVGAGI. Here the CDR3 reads CASSPGGARNQPQHF. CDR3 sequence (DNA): TGTGCCAGCAGTCCGGGCGGGGCTCGCAATCAGCCCCAGCATTTT.

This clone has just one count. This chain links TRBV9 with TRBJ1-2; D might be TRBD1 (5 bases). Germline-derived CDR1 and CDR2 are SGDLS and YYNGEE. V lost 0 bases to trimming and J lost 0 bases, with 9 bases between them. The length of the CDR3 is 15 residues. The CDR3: CASSVARDTNYGYTF. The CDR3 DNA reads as TGTGCCAGCAGCGTAGCCAGGGATACTAACTATGGCTACACCTTC.

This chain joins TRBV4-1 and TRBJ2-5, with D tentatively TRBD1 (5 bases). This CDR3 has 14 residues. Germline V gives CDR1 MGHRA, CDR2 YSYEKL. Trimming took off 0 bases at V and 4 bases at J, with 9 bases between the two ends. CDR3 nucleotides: TGCGCCAGCAGCCAAGACAGGGTGGCAGAGACCCAGTACTTC. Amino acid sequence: CASSQDRVAETQYF.

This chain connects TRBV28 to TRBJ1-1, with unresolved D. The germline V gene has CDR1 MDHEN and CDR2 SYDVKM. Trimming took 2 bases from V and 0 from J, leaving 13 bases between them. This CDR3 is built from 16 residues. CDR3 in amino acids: CASSLPWTYLNTEAFF. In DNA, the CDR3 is TGTGCCAGCAGTTTACCCTGGACTTATTTGAACACTGAAGCTTTCTTT.

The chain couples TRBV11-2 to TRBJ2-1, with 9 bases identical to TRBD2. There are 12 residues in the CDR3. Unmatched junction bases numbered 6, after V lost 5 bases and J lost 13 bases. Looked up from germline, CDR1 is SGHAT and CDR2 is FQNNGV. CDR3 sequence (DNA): TGTGCCAGCAGCCGGACTAGCGCCCTACAGTTCTTC. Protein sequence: CASSRTSALQFF.